This T cell receptor beta chain was sequenced during a study of T cell repertoires in cytomegalovirus infection. Turning to the study itself: CMV infection together with matching HLA type was indicated by public TCR beta signatures.

V was clipped by 2 bases and J by 3 bases, with 16 bases between them. The CDR3 consists of 15 residues. CDR1 and CDR2 from the germline V gene are DFQATT and SNEGSKA (reference sequence). Notes on the study in general: In two of eight donors, the top clonotype was HLA-C-restricted CMV-specific.

MiXCR, applied by TCRdb to the reads, yields one record per CDR3 protein. The sample lists roughly 990,000 distinct CDR3 sequences; approximately 31% were seen once. Concerning this clonotype itself: Its antigen is as yet unknown.

This TCR derives from a human donor in good health (CMV status not recorded). Some clones in this sample may be carry-over from other donors' samples. The rearrangement uses TRBV20-1 and TRBJ1-2; D may be TRBD1 (6 bases). Source: cultured CD8+ T cells from PBMCs, taken from culture after CMV antigen stimulation. The CDR3 nucleotides read TGCAGTGCTAGACCGCTTGACAGGTCGGACTATGGCTACACCTTC. Its translation is CSARPLDRSDYGYTF.